What follows are 23 T cell receptor beta chains derived from one specimen sequenced in a study of blood T cell repertoires in COVID-19 (TCRdb year 2020). Receptor libraries were prepared by the immunoSEQ multiplex PCR assay. TCRdb obtained this table from immuneACCESS and retained in-frame rearrangements with V and J assigned. These tables miss some clones; where compared with another copy, unresolved V genes account for less than half of the shortfall, and the remainder is unexplained. The sample table shows around 20,000 clones, and about nine tenths are seen once. Roughly 8.3% of the sample comes from the top ten. The sequenced sample was peripheral blood. Every receptor here comes from a human donor in a cohort sampled during active COVID-19. The donor label of this sample is uncertain.

The gene calls are TRBV7-6 and TRBJ2-1, with TRBD2 identical over 7 bases. The CDR3 is made up of 16 amino acids. The germline V gene encodes CDR1 SGHVS and CDR2 FNYEAQ. V was clipped by 4 bases and J by 2 bases; unmatched bases: 8. CDR3 in DNA: TGTGCCAGCAGCTCCCGGACTAGATCGGCCTACAATGAGCAGTTCTTC. Translation gives CASSSRTRSAYNEQFF.

This chain connects TRBV19 to TRBJ1-1, with 9 bases matching TRBD1. The ends lost 4 bases at V and 1 base at J; junction bases unmatched: 7. Germline lookup yields CDR1 LNHDA and CDR2 SQIVND (reference sequence). This CDR3 comprises 16 residues. The CDR3 bases are TGTGCCAGTAGTACCCGCCCGGACAGGGGGAACACTGAAGCTTTCTTT. It encodes CASSTRPDRGNTEAFF.

This chain links TRBV5-8 with TRBJ2-5; 7 bases agree with TRBD1. CDR3 length: 14 amino acids. Germline V gene lookup returns CDR1 SGHTS and CDR2 YDEGEE. V shed 0 bases, J shed 5 bases, and the junction held 4 bases outside the gene matches. CDR3 amino acids: CASSLEQGTETQYF. Written as DNA, the CDR3 is TGTGCCAGCAGCTTGGAACAGGGGACGGAGACCCAGTACTTC. Full variable domain (rest looked up from reference TRBV5-8 and TRBJ2-5): EAGVTQSPTHLIKTRGQQATLRCSPISGHTSVYWYQQALGLGLQFLLWYDEGEERNRGNFPPRFSGRQFPNYSSELNVNALELEDSALYLCASSLEQGTETQYFGPGTRLLVL.

The chain recombines TRBV9 with TRBJ2-1; 9 bases are a match to TRBD2. CDR3 length: 16 amino acids. V dropped 3 bases and J dropped 1; count of bases not matched to a gene: 5. CDR1 SGDLS and CDR2 YYNGEE come from the germline V gene. In DNA form, the CDR3 reads TGTGCCAGCAGCGCAACTAGCGGGCGTTCCTACAATGAGCAGTTCTTC. Its protein product is CASSATSGRSYNEQFF.

Here the CDR3 DNA reads TGCGCCAGCAGCCAGGTTGACAGCCCCTACGAGCAGTACTTC. This translates into CASSQVDSPYEQYF. V gene TRBV4-1 combines with J gene TRBJ2-7; D may be TRBD1 (5 bases). This CDR3 has 14 residues. CDR1 and CDR2 (germline): MGHRA, YSYEKL. Trimming cost V 3 bases and J 2 bases, with 11 bases left between them.

The chain recombines TRBV7-2 with TRBJ1-2; the match to TRBD1 covers 12 bases. The CDR3 is 15 residues long. J gave up 4 bases and V 5 bases, and 5 bases lay outside the gene matches. Germline V gives CDR1 SGHTA, CDR2 FQGNSA. CDR3 loop: CASSRGQGAIYGYTF. CDR3 DNA: TGTGCCAGCAGCAGGGGACAGGGGGCAATCTATGGCTACACCTTC.

This chain uses TRBV30 with TRBJ2-7; 8 nucleotides match TRBD1. V lost 5 bases to trimming and J lost 6 bases; unmatched junction nucleotides: 9. Germline values: CDR1 GTSNPN, CDR2 SVGIG (reference sequence). The length of the CDR3 is 13 residues. The chain's CDR3 is CAWSGQGPGEQYF. For the CDR3, the DNA is TGTGCCTGGTCCGGACAGGGTCCGGGCGAGCAGTACTTC.

The V and J genes are TRBV10-2 and TRBJ2-1, with 12 bases identical to TRBD2. This CDR3 comprises 14 residues. Germline assignment: CDR1 WSHSY and CDR2 SAAADI. Unmatched junction bases numbered 3, after V lost 7 bases and J lost 5 bases. For the CDR3, the DNA is TGCGCCAGCACGACTAGCGGGAGAAACAATGAGCAGTTCTTC. Its translation is CASTTSGRNNEQFF.

V gene TRBV6-1 combines with J gene TRBJ2-5; TRBD2 agrees at 8 bases. The CDR3 contains 14 residues. Trimming cost V 2 bases and J 5 bases; bases outside gene matches: 4. Looked up from germline, CDR1 is MNHNS and CDR2 is SASEGT. As DNA, the CDR3 is TGTGCCAGCAGTGAACAGTTAGCGGGGGAGACCCAGTACTTC. It yields the protein CASSEQLAGETQYF.

This chain uses TRBV11-2 with TRBJ2-3; 9 bases fit TRBD1. Germline V gene lookup returns CDR1 SGHAT and CDR2 FQNNGV. This CDR3 spans 15 amino acids. Trimming removed 6 bases from V and 3 bases from J; junction bases left unmatched: 7. The chain's CDR3 is CASRETGGTTDTQYF. The CDR3 DNA reads as TGTGCCAGCAGGGAGACAGGGGGGACTACAGATACGCAGTATTTT.

The chain has TRBV5-1 and TRBJ2-1; 11 bases map to TRBD2. Germline CDR1 reads SGHRS; CDR2 reads YFSETQ. J lost 7 bases, V lost 5 bases, and 2 bases had no gene match. This CDR3 has 13 residues. CDR3 amino acids: CASRASGRNEQFF. CDR3 DNA: TGCGCCAGCAGGGCTAGCGGGAGGAATGAGCAGTTCTTC.

The chain combines TRBV27 with TRBJ2-3; no clear D. The CDR3 is made up of 16 amino acids. The germline V gene has CDR1 MNHEY and CDR2 SMNVEV (reference sequence). The V gene lost 6 bases and the J gene lost 0 bases, with 16 bases spanning the gap. Here the CDR3 DNA reads TGTGCCAGCAGCCCGCTCCTGGCGACTAGCACAGATACGCAGTATTTT. Encoded protein: CASSPLLATSTDTQYF.

This clone was seen more than once but under ten times. The chain couples TRBV5-6 to TRBJ2-7; 7 positions match TRBD2. Trimming at V came to 4 bases and at J to 2 bases, leaving 6 bases not matched to a gene. CDR3 length: 14 residues. The germline CDR1 and CDR2 sequences are SGHDT and YYEEEE. The CDR3 reads CASSPGLGPYEQYF. The CDR3 DNA sequence: TGTGCCAGCAGCCCCGGACTAGGTCCCTACGAGCAGTACTTC. The full variable domain, completed using reference TRBV5-6 and TRBJ2-7, is DAGVTQSPTHLIKTRGQQVTLRCSPKSGHDTVSWYQQALGQGPQFIFQYYEEEERQRGNFPDRFSGHQFPNYSSELNVNALLLGDSALYLCASSPGLGPYEQYFGPGTRLTVT.

This clone was picked up a small number of times. The chain employs TRBV28 and TRBJ2-5; the match to TRBD2 covers 11 bases. This CDR3 comprises 16 residues. The J segment lost 5 bases and the V segment lost 6 bases, leaving 11 bases of the junction unmatched. Germline V gene lookup returns CDR1 MDHEN and CDR2 SYDVKM. CDR3 sequence: CASRRGLAGTRETQYF. The DNA for the CDR3 is TGTGCCAGCAGACGAGGACTAGCGGGTACCCGGGAGACCCAGTACTTC.

The chain uses TRBV3-1 (or the pseudogene TRBV3-2) and TRBJ1-6; TRBD1 might be the D (5 bases). In germline, CDR1 is LGHDT, CDR2 YNNKEL (reference sequence). This CDR3 has 14 amino acids. The V gene lost 4 bases and the J gene lost 10 bases, with 14 bases spanning the gap. CDR3 nucleotides: TGTGCCAGCAGCCCCAACGGGGGTCACTCACCCCTCCACTTT. Translating gives CASSPNGGHSPLHF.

The rearrangement uses TRBV5-1 and TRBJ2-1; TRBD1 aligns across 7 bases. CDR1 is SGHRS and CDR2 is YFSETQ in the germline V gene. This CDR3 contains 18 residues. The junction had 11 bases not matched to a gene; V was cut back by 2 bases and J by 0 bases. CDR3 region: CASSFRQGPNLSYNEQFF. The DNA for the CDR3 is TGCGCCAGCAGCTTTCGACAGGGACCCAACCTCTCCTACAATGAGCAGTTCTTC.

The V gene is TRBV18, the J gene TRBJ1-2; tentatively, D is TRBD1 (5 bases). Germline values: CDR1 KGHSH, CDR2 LQKENI. V gave up 5 bases and J gave up 6 bases, with 13 bases separating them. The CDR3 is made up of 13 amino acids. As DNA, the CDR3 is TGTGCCAGCTCAAAAAGGGGTTCTGATGGCTACACCTTC. Translating gives CASSKRGSDGYTF.

The V and J genes are TRBV7-6 and TRBJ2-5, with a weak D call TRBD2 (5 bases). Germline V gene sequence: CDR1 SGHVS, CDR2 FNYEAQ. The germline V and J ends were trimmed by 1 base and 2 bases, with 14 bases remaining between them. The CDR3 sequence is 16 residues long. CDR3 DNA: TGTGCCAGCAGCTTAGGACGCCGGGGTATACAAGAGACCCAGTACTTC. Residues: CASSLGRRGIQETQYF.

The genes are TRBV6-5 and TRBJ2-3, with 8 bases fitting TRBD1. V lost 5 bases to trimming and J lost 2 bases; unmatched junction nucleotides: 6. The CDR3 loop spans 15 amino acids. CDR1 and CDR2 (germline): MNHEY, SVGAGI. This CDR3 is CASSRQGINTDTQYF. The CDR3 DNA follows: TGTGCCAGCAGTCGACAGGGGATAAACACAGATACGCAGTATTTT.

The DNA of the CDR3 is TGTGCTAGTGGCACCGGGACGGCGGCGGGAGAGCAGTACTTC. It is translated as CASGTGTAAGEQYF. The gene calls are TRBV12-5 and TRBJ2-7; D perhaps matches TRBD2 (6 bases). The V gene's germline CDR1 is LGHNT and CDR2 FRNRAP. The CDR3 is made up of 14 amino acids. The V end was cut by 6 bases, the J end by 7 bases, with 19 bases between. Variable domain in full (rest from reference TRBV12-5 and TRBJ2-7): DARVTQTPRHKVTEMGQEVTMRCQPILGHNTVFWYRQTMMQGLELLAYFRNRAPLDDSGMPKDRFSAEMPDATLATLKIQPSEPRDSAVYFCASGTGTAAGEQYFGPGTRLTVT.

The chain uses TRBV4-1 and TRBJ2-2, with a weak D call TRBD2 (7 bases). CDR1 is MGHRA, CDR2 YSYEKL, per germline. CDR3 length equals 17 residues. The germline V and J ends were trimmed by 0 bases and 4 bases, with 15 bases remaining between them. CDR3 DNA sequence: TGCGCCAGCAGCCAAGAGGGGGCGGGAGCGGTCACCGGGGAGCTGTTTTTT. Protein product: CASSQEGAGAVTGELFF.

The gene calls are TRBV29-1 and TRBJ2-2; maybe TRBD2 (6 bases). CDR1 is SQVTM and CDR2 is ANQGSEA in the germline V gene. The ends were cut back, 7 bases at V and 6 bases at J, with 18 bases in the middle. The CDR3 is 14 amino acids. DNA for the CDR3: TGCAGCGCCGTCGGGTGGGAGGAGGCCGGGGAGCTGTTTTTT. Translation gives CSAVGWEEAGELFF.

The rearrangement uses TRBV11-2 and TRBJ2-5, with TRBD1 identical over 9 bases. J lost 1 base, V lost 4 bases, and 7 bases had no gene match. In germline, CDR1 is SGHAT, CDR2 FQNNGV. This CDR3 is 16 amino acids long. The chain's CDR3 is CASSSARTGAQETQYF. The CDR3 DNA is TGTGCCAGCAGCTCCGCGAGGACAGGGGCCCAAGAGACCCAGTACTTC.